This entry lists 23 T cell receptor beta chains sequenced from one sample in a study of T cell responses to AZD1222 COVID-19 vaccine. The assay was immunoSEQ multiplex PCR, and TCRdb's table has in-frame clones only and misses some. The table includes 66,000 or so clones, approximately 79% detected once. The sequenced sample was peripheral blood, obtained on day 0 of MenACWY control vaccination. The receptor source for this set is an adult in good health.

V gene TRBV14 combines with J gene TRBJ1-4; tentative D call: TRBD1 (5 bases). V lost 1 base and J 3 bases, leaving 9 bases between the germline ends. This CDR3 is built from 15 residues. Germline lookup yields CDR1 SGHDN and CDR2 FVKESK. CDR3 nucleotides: TGTGCCAGCAGCCAAGGGAGACAGTCTAATGAAAAACTGTTTTTT. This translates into CASSQGRQSNEKLFF.

CDR3 region: CASSYSQGSGYGYTF. CDR3 DNA sequence: TGTGCCAGCAGTTACTCACAGGGGTCGGGCTATGGCTACACCTTC. This chain uses TRBV6-5 with TRBJ1-2; 7 nucleotides agree with TRBD1. V trimming: 0 bases; J trimming: 4 bases; junction bases outside the gene matches: 5. In germline, CDR1 is MNHEY, CDR2 SVGAGI. The CDR3 totals 15 residues.

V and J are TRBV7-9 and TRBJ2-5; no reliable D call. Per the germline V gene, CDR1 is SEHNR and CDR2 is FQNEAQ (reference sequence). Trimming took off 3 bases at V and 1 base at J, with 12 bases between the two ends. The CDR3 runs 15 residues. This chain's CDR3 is CASSFGRIVQETQYF. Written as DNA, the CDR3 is TGTGCCAGCAGCTTCGGACGGATTGTCCAAGAGACCCAGTACTTC.

The CDR3, as DNA: TGTGCCATCAGCGAGATCTTAATAGACTCTTCCCCAGAGAGCACTGAAGCTTTCTTT. Its protein product is CAISEILIDSSPESTEAFF. The chain links TRBV10-3 to TRBJ1-1; the D is unclear. The CDR3 covers 19 residues. In germline, CDR1 is ENHRY, CDR2 SYGVKD. Trimming cost V 6 bases and J 4 bases, with 30 bases left between them.

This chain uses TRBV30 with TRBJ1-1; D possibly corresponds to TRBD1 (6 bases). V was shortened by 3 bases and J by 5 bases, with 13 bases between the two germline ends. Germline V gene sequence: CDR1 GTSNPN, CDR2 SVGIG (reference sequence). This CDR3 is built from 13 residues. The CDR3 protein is CAWRDSLNTEAFF. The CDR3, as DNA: TGTGCCTGGAGGGACAGCCTCAATACTGAAGCTTTCTTT.

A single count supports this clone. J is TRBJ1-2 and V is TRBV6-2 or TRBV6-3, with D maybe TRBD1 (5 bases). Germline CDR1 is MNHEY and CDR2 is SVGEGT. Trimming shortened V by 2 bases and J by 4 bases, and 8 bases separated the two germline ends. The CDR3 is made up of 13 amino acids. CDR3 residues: CASSYITGYGYTF. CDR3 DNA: TGTGCCAGCAGTTACATAACAGGCTATGGCTACACCTTC.

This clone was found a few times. The CDR3 nucleotides read TGTGCCAGCAAACAGGATATTACCTCGGAGACCCAGTACTTC. This gives the protein CASKQDITSETQYF. This chain joins TRBV2 and TRBJ2-5; TRBD1 might be the D (5 bases). V dropped 7 bases and J dropped 5 bases, with 17 bases sitting between them. CDR3 length: 14 amino acids. CDR1 is SNHLY, CDR2 FYNNEI, per germline.

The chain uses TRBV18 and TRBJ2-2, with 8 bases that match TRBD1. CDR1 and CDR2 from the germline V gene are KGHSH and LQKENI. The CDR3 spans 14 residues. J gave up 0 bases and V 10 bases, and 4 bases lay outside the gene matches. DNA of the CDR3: TGTGCCAAGGCAGGGGGCGCGAACACCGGGGAGCTGTTTTTT. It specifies CAKAGGANTGELFF.

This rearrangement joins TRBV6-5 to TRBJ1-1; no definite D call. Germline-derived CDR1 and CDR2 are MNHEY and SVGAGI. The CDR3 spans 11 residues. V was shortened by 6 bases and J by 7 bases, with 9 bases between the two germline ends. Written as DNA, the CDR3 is TGTGCCAGCAGCCTAGGTGGTGAAGCTTTCTTT. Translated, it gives CASSLGGEAFF.

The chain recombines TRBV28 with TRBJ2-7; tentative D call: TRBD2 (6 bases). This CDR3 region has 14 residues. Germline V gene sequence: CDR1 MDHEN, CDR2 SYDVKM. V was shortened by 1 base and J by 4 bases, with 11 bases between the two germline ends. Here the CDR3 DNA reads TGTGCCAGCAGTTTATTCGGGAGTTGGTACGAGCAGTACTTC. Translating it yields CASSLFGSWYEQYF. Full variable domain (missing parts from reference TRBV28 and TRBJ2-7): DVKVTQSSRYLVKRTGEKVFLECVQDMDHENMFWYRQDPGLGLRLIYFSYDVKMKEKGDIPEGYSVSREKKERFSLILESASTNQTSMYLCASSLFGSWYEQYFGPGTRLTVT.

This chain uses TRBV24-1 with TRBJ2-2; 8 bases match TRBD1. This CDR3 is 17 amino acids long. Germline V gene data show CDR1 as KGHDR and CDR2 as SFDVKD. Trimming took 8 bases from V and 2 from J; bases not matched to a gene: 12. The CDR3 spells CATTTHHQGANTGELFF. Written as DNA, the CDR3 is TGTGCCACCACAACTCACCACCAGGGGGCCAACACCGGGGAGCTGTTTTTT.

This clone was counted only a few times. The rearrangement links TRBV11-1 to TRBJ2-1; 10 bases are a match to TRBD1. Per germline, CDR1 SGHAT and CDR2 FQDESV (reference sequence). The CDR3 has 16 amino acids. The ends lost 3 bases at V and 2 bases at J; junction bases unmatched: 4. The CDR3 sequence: CASSFSGTGAYNEQFF. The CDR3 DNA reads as TGTGCCAGCAGCTTTTCCGGGACAGGGGCCTACAATGAGCAGTTCTTC.

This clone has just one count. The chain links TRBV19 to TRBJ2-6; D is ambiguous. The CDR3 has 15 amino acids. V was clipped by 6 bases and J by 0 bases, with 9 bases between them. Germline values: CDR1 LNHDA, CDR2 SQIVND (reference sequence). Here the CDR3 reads CASSPVFSGANVLTF. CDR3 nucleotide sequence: TGTGCCAGTAGCCCAGTCTTCTCTGGGGCCAACGTCCTGACTTTC. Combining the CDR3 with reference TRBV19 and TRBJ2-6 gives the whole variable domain DGGITQSPKYLFRKEGQNVTLSCEQNLNHDAMYWYRQDPGQGLRLIYYSQIVNDFQKGDIAEGYSVSREKKESFPLTVTSAQKNPTAFYLCASSPVFSGANVLTFGAGSRLTVL.

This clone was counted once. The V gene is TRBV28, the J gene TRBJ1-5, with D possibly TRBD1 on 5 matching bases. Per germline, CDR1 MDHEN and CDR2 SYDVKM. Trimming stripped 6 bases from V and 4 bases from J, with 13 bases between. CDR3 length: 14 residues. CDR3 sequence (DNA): TGTGCCAGCAGCATCGACAGCGATAATCAGCCCCAGCATTTT. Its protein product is CASSIDSDNQPQHF.

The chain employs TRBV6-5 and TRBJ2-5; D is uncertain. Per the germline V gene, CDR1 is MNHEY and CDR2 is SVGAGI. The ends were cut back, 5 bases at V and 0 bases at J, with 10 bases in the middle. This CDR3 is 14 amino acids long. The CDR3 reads CASSLSEYQETQYF. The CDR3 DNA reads TGTGCCAGCAGTCTCTCAGAGTACCAAGAGACCCAGTACTTC.

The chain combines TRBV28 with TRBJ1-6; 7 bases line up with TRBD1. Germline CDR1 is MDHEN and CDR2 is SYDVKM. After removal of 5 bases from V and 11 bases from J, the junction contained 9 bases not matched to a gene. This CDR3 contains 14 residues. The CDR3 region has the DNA TGTGCCAGCAGTATCACAGGGGACTGGCCACCCCTCCACTTT. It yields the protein CASSITGDWPPLHF.

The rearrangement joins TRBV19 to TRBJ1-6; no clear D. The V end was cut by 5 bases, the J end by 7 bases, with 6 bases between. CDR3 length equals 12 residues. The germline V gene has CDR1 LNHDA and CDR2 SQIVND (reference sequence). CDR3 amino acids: CASSLWNSPLHF. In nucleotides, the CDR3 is TGTGCCAGTAGTCTGTGGAATTCACCCCTCCACTTT.

CDR3 residues: CAWKDQGRPLDEQYF. The CDR3, as DNA: TGTGCCTGGAAGGATCAGGGGCGTCCTCTAGACGAGCAGTACTTC. This chain joins TRBV30 and TRBJ2-7; D may be TRBD1 (6 bases). The ends were cut back, 4 bases at V and 5 bases at J, with 21 bases in the middle. The germline V gene has CDR1 GTSNPN and CDR2 SVGIG (reference sequence). The CDR3 is 15 amino acids.

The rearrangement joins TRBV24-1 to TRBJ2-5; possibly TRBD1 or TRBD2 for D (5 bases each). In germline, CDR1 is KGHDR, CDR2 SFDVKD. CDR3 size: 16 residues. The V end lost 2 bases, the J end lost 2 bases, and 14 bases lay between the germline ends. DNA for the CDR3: TGTGCCACCAGTGATTCTGATTCTGGGGGACAAGAGACCCAGTACTTC. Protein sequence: CATSDSDSGGQETQYF.

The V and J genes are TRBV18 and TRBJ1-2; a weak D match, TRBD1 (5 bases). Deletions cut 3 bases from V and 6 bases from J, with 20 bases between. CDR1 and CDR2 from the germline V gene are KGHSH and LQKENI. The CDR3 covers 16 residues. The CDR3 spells CASSPRLAGRSDGYTF. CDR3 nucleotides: TGTGCCAGCTCACCCCGGTTGGCAGGGCGATCGGATGGCTACACCTTC. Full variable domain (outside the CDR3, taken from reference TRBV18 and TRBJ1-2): NAGVMQNPRHLVRRRGQEARLRCSPMKGHSHVYWYRQLPEEGLKFMVYLQKENIIDESGMPKERFSAEFPKEGPSILRIQQVVRGDSAAYFCASSPRLAGRSDGYTFGSGTRLTVV.

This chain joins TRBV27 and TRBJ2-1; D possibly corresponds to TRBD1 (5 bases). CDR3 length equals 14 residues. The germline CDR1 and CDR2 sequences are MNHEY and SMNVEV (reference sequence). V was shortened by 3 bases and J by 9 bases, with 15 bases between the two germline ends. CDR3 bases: TGTGCCAGCAGTTTCTTACAGGATAGTGTTGAGCAGTTCTTC. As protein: CASSFLQDSVEQFF.

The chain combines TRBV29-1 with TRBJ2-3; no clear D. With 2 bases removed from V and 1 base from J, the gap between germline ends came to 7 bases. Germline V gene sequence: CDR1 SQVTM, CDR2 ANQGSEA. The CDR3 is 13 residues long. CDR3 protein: CSVERRGTDTQYF. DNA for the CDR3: TGCAGCGTTGAACGCCGGGGCACAGATACGCAGTATTTT.

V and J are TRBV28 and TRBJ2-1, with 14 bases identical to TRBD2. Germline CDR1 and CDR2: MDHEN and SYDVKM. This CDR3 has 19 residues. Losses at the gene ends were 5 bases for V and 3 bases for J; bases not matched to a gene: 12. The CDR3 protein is CASSPRLAGGHTNYNEQFF. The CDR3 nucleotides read TGTGCCAGCAGTCCTCGACTAGCGGGGGGGCACACCAACTACAATGAGCAGTTCTTC.